Described below is a single T cell receptor beta chain sequence and its context. The target antigen is unknown. Random hexamers served to reverse transcribe roughly 0.45 to 1 ug RNA. The method of amplification for TCR beta CDR3 was immunoSEQ multiplex PCR, covering 54 Vbeta and 13 Jbeta. MiXCR, run by TCRdb on the immunoSEQ multiplex PCR reads, gives a single entry per CDR3 protein. The sample holds about 120,000 distinct CDR3 sequences, 94% seen once. The control participants were healthy donors, and these controls were matched with respect to both age and sex. The sample comes from a study of CD8 T cells in Susac syndrome. Whole-study findings and limits: That the number of individuals in its TCR sequencing and HLA analysis was relatively small was acknowledged by the study.

Trimming removed 4 bases from V and 8 bases from J, with 24 bases in between. Germline CDR1 reads LGHDT; CDR2 reads YNNKEL (reference sequence). The CDR3 contains 17 residues. This clonotype was sampled from a human donor in good health. The specimen was CD4+ T cells from PBMCs. This rearrangement joins TRBV3-1 to TRBJ2-1; D remains unclear. CDR3 sequence: CASSLAPGLDRRDEQFF. The CDR3 nucleotides read TGTGCCAGCAGCCTCGCCCCCGGGCTAGATCGTAGAGATGAGCAGTTCTTC.